This is a list of T cell receptor beta chains from one sample in a study of cytotoxic CD8 clonotypes in ibrutinib-treated CLL. Assay: immunoSEQ multiplex PCR; the TCRdb copy retains only in-frame clones and omits some. The data hold more than 200,000 clones, with 65% to 80% observed a single time. This material consisted of PBMCs, taken after 12 months of ibrutinib treatment. The receptors stem from a human donor with chronic lymphocytic leukemia. The conserved cysteine and the conserved F or W are not part of the CDR3 here. Fields, in order: V gene, J gene, CDR3 protein.

TRBV6-5	TRBJ2-1	ASSYRQGKYNEQF
TRBV29-1	TRBJ1-3	SVEVERNTIY
TRBV5-1	TRBJ1-3	ASRTGSGNTIY
TRBV30	TRBJ1-3	AWSLPGSGNTIY
TRBV6-5	TRBJ2-7	ASSYWGGSEQY
TRBV4-1	TRBJ1-5	ASSQFGTGGVRSNQPQH
TRBV11-2	TRBJ1-2	ASSTVSGHLGYT
TRBV2	TRBJ2-3	ASSERWGAGTDTQY
TRBV6-5	TRBJ2-2	ASSYEGRGTGELF
TRBV4-2	TRBJ2-6	ASSHRMSSGANVLT
TRBV27	TRBJ2-7	ASSLRGAGTYEQY